Listed here is a single T cell receptor (beta chain). Its antigen remains unknown. Alopecia areata patients had lesional scalp punch biopsies and peripheral blood taken from them. Extracted RNA was reverse transcribed, and the resulting cDNA served as sequencing template. Profiled with immunoSEQ multiplex PCR; TCRdb holds only in-frame clones, not every one. The sample includes about 200,000 clones, about 53% of them seen just once. This sample is drawn from a study of CD8+ T cells in alopecia areata. Study-level points and caveats: Sequenced scalp T cells also include alphabeta T cells resident in normal skin.

The CDR3 has 15 amino acids. With 2 bases removed from V and 1 base from J, the gap between germline ends came to 9 bases. Germline V CDR1 and CDR2: MNHNY, SVGAGI (reference sequence). This specimen was CD4+ T cells sorted from blood, taken at week 0. This rearrangement joins TRBV6-6 to TRBJ1-3; D perhaps matches TRBD1 (6 bases). The TCR sequence derives from a human donor with alopecia areata. The CDR3: CASSYTGTSGNTIYF. For the CDR3, the DNA is TGTGCCAGCAGTTACACCGGGACATCTGGAAACACCATATATTTT.